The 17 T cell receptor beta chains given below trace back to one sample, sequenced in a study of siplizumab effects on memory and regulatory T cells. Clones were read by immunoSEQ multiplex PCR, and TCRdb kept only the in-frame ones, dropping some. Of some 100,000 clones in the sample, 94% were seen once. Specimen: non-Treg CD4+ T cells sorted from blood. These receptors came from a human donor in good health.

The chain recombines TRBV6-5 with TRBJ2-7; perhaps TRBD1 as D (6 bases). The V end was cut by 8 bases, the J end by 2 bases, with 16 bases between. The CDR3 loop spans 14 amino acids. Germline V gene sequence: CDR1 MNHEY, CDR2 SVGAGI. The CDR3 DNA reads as TGTGCCAGCGGGGAAGGGGACAAGACCTACGAGCAGTACTTC. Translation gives CASGEGDKTYEQYF.

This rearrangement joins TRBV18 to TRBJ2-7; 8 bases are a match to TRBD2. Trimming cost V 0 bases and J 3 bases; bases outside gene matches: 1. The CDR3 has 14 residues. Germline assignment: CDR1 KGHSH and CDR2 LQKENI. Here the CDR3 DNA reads TGTGCCAGCTCACCACCCGGGAGGGACTACGAGCAGTACTTC. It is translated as CASSPPGRDYEQYF.

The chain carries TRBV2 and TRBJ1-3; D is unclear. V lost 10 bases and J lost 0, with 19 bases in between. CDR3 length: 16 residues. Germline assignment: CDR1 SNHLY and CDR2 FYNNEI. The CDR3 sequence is CATDGQATDSGNTIYF. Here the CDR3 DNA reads TGTGCCACAGATGGGCAGGCTACCGACTCTGGAAACACCATATATTTT.

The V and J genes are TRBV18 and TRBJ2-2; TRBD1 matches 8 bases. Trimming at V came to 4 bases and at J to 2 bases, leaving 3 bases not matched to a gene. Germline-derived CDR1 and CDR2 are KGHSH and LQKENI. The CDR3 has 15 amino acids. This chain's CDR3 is CASSRGQGNTGELFF. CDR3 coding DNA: TGTGCCAGCTCACGCGGACAGGGAAACACCGGGGAGCTGTTTTTT.

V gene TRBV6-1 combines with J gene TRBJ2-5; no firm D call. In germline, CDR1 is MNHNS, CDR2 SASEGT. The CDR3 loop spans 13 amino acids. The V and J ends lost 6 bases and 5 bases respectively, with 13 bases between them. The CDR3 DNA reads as TGTGCCAGCAGCGTTCGAAACCGGGAGACCCAGTACTTC. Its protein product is CASSVRNRETQYF.

DNA for the CDR3: TGCGCCAGCAGCGGGACTAGCGGGAGTCGGGATACGCAGTATTTT. The encoded protein is CASSGTSGSRDTQYF. The rearrangement uses TRBV10-1 and TRBJ2-3; 14 nucleotides line up with TRBD2. This CDR3 comprises 15 residues. Losses at the gene ends were 6 bases for V and 6 bases for J; bases not matched to a gene: 5. Looked up from germline, CDR1 is WNHNN and CDR2 is SYGVQD (reference sequence).

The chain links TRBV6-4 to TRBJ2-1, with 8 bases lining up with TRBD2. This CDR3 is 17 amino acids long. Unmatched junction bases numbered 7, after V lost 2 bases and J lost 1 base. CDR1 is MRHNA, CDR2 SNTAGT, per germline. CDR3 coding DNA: TGTGCCAGCAGTGACACGGGAGGGCCTCTATCCTACAATGAGCAGTTCTTC. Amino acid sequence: CASSDTGGPLSYNEQFF.

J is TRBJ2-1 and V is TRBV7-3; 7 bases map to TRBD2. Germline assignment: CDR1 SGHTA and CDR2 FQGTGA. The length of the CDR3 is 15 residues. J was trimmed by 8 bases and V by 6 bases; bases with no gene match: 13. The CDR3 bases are TGTGCCAGCAGTCCTCGGGGCGGGAGCGATCATGAGCAGTTCTTC. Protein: CASSPRGGSDHEQFF.

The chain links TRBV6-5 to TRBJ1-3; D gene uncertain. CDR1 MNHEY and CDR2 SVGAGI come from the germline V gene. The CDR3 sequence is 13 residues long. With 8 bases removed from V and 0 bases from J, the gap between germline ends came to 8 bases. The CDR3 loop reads CASAQLSGNTIYF. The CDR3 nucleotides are TGTGCCAGCGCCCAACTCTCTGGAAACACCATATATTTT.

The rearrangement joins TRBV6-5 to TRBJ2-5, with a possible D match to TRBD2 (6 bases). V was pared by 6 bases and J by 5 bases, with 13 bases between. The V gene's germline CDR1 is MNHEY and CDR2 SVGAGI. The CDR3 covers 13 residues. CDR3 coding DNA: TGTGCCAGCAGAAGACGGGACTCGGAGACCCAGTACTTC. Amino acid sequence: CASRRRDSETQYF.

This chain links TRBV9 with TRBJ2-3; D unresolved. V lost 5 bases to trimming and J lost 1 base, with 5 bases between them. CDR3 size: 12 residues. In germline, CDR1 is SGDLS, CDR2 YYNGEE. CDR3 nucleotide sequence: TGTGCCAGCAGTAAGGGCACAGATACGCAGTATTTT. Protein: CASSKGTDTQYF.

For the CDR3, the DNA is TGTGCCAGCAGCCAACAGGGGGCCGGGGAGCTGTTTTTT. This translates into CASSQQGAGELFF. V usage is TRBV11-2 and J usage is TRBJ2-2; TRBD1 matches 8 bases. The junction had 2 bases not matched to a gene; V was cut back by 5 bases and J by 6 bases. The CDR3 contains 13 residues. Germline V gene sequence: CDR1 SGHAT, CDR2 FQNNGV.

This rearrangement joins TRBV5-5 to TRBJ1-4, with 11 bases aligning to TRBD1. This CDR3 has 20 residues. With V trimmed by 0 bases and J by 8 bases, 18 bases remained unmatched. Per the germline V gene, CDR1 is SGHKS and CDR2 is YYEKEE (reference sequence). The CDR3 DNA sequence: TGTGCCAGCAGCTTGGCCGATGGGACAGGGGGTATCGGGCAAGACGAAAAACTGTTTTTT. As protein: CASSLADGTGGIGQDEKLFF.

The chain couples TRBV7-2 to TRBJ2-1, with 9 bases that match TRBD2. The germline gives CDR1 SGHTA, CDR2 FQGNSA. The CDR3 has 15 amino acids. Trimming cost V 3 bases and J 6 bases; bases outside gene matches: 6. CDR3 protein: CASSLVAGGGNEQFF. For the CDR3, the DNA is TGTGCCAGCAGCTTGGTGGCGGGAGGGGGCAATGAGCAGTTCTTC.

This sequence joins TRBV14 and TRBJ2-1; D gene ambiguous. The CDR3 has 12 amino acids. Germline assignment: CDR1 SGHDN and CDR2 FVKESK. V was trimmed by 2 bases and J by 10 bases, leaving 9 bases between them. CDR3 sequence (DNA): TGTGCCAGCAGCCAATCTCGACTCGAGCAGTTCTTC. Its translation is CASSQSRLEQFF.

The chain's CDR3 is CASSSRTDGYNEQFF. The CDR3 coding sequence is TGTGCCAGCAGTTCCCGAACGGACGGCTACAATGAGCAGTTCTTC. The rearrangement links TRBV27 to TRBJ2-1; D gene ambiguous. V was clipped by 4 bases and J by 3 bases, with 13 bases between them. Germline assignment: CDR1 MNHEY and CDR2 SMNVEV (reference sequence). This CDR3 contains 15 residues.

This CDR3 reads CASHRQSSGANVLTF. The CDR3 nucleotides are TGTGCCAGTCACCGACAGAGCTCTGGGGCCAACGTCCTGACTTTC. The rearrangement joins TRBV19 to TRBJ2-6; D possibly corresponds to TRBD1 (5 bases). The germline V gene has CDR1 LNHDA and CDR2 SQIVND (reference sequence). The length of the CDR3 is 15 residues. V was cut by 8 bases and J by 0 bases, with 11 bases left in between.